This T cell receptor (beta chain) is drawn from a study of Ad26.COV2.S vaccination and SARS-CoV-2 variants. Sequencing was performed with immunoSEQ multiplex PCR; in TCRdb, only in-frame clones are kept and a portion is missing. The table shows some 500,000 clones, with 85% to 90% occurring only once. The CDR3 loop spans 17 amino acids. Trimming removed 0 bases from V and 7 bases from J; junction bases left unmatched: 9. The germline V gene encodes CDR1 MNHEY and CDR2 SVGEGT. On this clone: Antigen unknown.

The treatment was: around 19 received Ad26.COV2.S at low or high dose, single or two shots; roughly five received placebo; per-sample allocation not given. Day 63 after the first vaccine or placebo injection was the time point for sampling. Findings and caveats of the study: Reported post-vaccination CD8+ and CD4+ T cell responses to spike showed substantial breadth.

The sample consisted of peripheral blood, taken in a trial of Ad26.COV2.S vaccine versus placebo. This sequence joins TRBV6-2 or TRBV6-3 and TRBJ2-7, with TRBD2 matching over 13 bases. This TCR derives from a person between 18 and 60 years old who received the Ad26.COV2.S COVID-19 vaccine or a placebo. CDR3 nucleotide sequence: TGTGCCAGCAGTTACTCGATTAGGACTAGCGGGAGTAGTGAGCAGTACGTC. The encoded protein is CASSYSIRTSGSSEQYV.